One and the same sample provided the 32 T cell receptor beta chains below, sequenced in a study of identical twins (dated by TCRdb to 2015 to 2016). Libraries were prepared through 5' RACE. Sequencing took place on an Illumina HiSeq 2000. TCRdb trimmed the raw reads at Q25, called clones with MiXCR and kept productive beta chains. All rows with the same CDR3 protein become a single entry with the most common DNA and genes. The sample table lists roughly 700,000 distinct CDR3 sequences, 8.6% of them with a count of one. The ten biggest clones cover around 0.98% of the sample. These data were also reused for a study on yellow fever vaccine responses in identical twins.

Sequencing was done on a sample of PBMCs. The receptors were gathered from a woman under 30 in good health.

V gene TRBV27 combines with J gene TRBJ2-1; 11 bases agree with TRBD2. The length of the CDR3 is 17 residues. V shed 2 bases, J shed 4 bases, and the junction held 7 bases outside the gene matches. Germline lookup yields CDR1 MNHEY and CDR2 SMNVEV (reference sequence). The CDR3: CASSLNFLAGGYNEQFF. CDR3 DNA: TGTGCCAGCAGTTTAAATTTTCTAGCGGGGGGATACAATGAGCAGTTCTTC.

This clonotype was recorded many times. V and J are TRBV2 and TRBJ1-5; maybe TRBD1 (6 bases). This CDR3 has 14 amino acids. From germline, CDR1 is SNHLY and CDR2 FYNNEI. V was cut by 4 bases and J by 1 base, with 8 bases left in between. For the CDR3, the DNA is TGTGCCAGCAGTGTACAGGGAAGCAATCAGCCCCAGCATTTT. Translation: CASSVQGSNQPQHF.

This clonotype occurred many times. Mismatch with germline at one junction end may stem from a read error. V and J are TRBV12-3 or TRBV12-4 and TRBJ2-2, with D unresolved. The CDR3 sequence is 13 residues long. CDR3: CASSLVRGGELFF. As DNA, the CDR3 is TGTGCCAGCAGCTTAGTCAGAGGTGGGGAGCTGTTTTTT.

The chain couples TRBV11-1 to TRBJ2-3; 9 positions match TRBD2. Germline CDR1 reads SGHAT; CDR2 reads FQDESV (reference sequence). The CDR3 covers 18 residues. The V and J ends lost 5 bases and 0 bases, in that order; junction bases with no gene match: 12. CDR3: CASSPETPLAGSTDTQYF. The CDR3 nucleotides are TGTGCCAGCAGCCCAGAGACCCCACTAGCGGGCAGCACAGATACGCAGTATTTT.

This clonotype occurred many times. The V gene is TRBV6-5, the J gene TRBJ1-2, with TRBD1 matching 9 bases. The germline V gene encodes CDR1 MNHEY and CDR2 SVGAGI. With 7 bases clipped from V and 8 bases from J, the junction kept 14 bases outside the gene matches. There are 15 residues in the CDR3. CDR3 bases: TGTGCCAGCATTAGAAAGGGACAGGGCTTGTGGGGCTACACCTTC. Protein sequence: CASIRKGQGLWGYTF.

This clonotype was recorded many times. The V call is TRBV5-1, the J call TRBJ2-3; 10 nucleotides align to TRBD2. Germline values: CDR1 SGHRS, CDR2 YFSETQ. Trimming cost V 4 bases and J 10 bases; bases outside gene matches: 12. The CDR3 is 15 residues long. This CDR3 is CASSQQASGSSAQYF. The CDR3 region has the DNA TGCGCCAGCAGCCAACAGGCTAGCGGGAGTTCGGCGCAGTATTTT.

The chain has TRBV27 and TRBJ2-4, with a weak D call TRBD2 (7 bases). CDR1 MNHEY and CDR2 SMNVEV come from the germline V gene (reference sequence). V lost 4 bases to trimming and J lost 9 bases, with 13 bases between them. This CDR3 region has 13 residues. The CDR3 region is CASSWKGGGIQYF. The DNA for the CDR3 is TGTGCCAGCAGTTGGAAGGGAGGGGGCATTCAGTACTTC.

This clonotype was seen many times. The CDR3 sequence: CASSLGRDYEQYF. The CDR3 DNA follows: TGTGCCAGCAGCCTGGGCAGGGACTACGAGCAGTACTTC. V is TRBV4-2 and J is TRBJ2-7; TRBD1 might be the D (5 bases). Trimming shortened V by 4 bases and J by 3 bases, and 10 bases separated the two germline ends. This CDR3 region has 13 residues. Per germline, CDR1 LGHNA and CDR2 YNFKEQ.

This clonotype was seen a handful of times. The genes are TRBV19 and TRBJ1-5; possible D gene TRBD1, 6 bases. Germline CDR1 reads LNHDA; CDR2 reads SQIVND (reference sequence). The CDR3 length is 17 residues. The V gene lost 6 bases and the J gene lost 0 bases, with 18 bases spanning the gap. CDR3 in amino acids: CASSKHRDLYSNQPQHF. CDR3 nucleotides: TGTGCCAGTAGCAAACACAGGGATCTATATAGCAATCAGCCCCAGCATTTT.

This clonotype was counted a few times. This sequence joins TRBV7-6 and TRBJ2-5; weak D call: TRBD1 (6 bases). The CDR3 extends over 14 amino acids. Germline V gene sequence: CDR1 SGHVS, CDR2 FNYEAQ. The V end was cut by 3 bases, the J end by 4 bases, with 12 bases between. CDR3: CASSFLGGLETQYF. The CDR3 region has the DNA TGTGCCAGCAGCTTTCTTGGGGGCTTAGAGACCCAGTACTTC.

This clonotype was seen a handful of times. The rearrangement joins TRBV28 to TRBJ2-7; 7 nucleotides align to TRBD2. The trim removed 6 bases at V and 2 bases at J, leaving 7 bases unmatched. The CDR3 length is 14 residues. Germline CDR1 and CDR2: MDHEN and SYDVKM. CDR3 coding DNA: TGTGCCAGCAGACGTGGACTAGGGACCTACGAGCAGTACTTC. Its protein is CASRRGLGTYEQYF.

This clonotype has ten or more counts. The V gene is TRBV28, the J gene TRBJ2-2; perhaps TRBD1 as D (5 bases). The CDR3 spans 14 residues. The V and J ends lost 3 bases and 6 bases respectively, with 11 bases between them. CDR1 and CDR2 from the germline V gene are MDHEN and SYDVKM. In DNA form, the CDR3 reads TGTGCCAGCAGTTTCCAGGGTATAGCCGGGGAGCTGTTTTTT. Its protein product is CASSFQGIAGELFF.

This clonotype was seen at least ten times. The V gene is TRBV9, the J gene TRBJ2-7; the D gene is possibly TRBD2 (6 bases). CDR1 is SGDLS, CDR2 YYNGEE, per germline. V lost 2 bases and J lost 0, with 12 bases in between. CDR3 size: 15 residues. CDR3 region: CASSVEAGSSYEQYF. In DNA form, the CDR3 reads TGTGCCAGCAGCGTCGAGGCGGGGAGCTCCTACGAGCAGTACTTC.

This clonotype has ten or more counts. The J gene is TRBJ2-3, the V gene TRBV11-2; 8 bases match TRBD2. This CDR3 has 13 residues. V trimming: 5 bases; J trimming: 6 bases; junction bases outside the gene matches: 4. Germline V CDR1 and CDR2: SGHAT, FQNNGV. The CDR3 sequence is CASSTRLADTQYF. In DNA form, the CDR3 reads TGTGCCAGCAGCACCAGACTAGCGGATACGCAGTATTTT.

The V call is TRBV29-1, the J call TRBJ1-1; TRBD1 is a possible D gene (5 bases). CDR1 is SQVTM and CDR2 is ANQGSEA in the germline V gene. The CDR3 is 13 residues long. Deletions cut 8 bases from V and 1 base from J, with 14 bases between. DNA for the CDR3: TGCAGCCACACAGTCGGGGGGAACACTGAAGCTTTCTTT. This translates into CSHTVGGNTEAFF.

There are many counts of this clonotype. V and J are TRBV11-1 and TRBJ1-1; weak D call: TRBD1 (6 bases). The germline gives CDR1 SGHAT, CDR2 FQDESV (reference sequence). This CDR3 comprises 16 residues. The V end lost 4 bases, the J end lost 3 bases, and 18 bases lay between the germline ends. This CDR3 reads CASSSILTTGDTEAFF. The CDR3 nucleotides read TGTGCCAGCAGCTCCATTCTAACGACAGGCGACACTGAAGCTTTCTTT.

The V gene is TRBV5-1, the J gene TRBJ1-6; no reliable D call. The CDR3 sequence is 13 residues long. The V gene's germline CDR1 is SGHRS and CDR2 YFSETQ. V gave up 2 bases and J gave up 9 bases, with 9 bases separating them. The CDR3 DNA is TGCGCCAGCAGCTTCCAGAAGGGTTCACCCCTCCACTTT. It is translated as CASSFQKGSPLHF.

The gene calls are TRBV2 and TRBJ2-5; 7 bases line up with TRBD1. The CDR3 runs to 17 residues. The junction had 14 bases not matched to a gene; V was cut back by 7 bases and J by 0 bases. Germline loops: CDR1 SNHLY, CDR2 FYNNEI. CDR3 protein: CASNSLSQGSYQETQYF. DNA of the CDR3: TGTGCCAGCAATTCTTTATCACAGGGGAGTTACCAAGAGACCCAGTACTTC.

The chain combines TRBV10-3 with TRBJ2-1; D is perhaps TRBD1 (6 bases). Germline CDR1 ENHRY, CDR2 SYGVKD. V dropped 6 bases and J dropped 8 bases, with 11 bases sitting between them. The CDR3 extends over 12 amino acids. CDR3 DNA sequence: TGTGCCATCAGGGATACAGGGTATGAGCAGTTCTTC. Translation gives CAIRDTGYEQFF.

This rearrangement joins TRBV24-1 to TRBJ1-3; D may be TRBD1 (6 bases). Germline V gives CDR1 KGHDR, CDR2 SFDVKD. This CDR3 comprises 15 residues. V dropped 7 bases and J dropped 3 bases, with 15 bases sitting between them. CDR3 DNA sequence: TGTGCCACCAGGGACAGTTTGGATTTTGGAAACACCATATATTTT. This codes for CATRDSLDFGNTIYF.

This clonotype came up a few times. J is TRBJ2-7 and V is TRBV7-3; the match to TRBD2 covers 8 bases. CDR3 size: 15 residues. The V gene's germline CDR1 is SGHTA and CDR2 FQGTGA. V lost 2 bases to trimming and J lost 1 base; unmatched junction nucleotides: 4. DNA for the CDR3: TGTGCCAGCAGCTTATCGGGAGGGGAATCCTACGAGCAGTACTTC. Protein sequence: CASSLSGGESYEQYF.

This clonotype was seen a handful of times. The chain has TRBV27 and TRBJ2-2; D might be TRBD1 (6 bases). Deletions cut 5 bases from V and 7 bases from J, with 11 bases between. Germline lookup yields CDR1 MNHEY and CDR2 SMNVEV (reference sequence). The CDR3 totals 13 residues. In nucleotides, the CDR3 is TGTGCCAGCAGTGGCAGGGGCGGCGGGGAGCTGTTTTTT. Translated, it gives CASSGRGGGELFF.

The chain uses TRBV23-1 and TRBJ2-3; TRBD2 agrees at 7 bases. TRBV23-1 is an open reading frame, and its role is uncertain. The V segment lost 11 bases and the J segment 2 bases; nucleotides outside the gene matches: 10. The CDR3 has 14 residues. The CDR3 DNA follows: TGCGCCGGCAAGGCTAGCGGAAACACAGATACGCAGTATTTT. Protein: CAGKASGNTDTQYF.

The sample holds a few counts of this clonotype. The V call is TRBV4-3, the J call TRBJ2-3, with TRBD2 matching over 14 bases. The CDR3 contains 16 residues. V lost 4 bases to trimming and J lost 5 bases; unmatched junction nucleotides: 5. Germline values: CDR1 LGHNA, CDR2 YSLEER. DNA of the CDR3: TGCGCCAGCAGCCTGGGACTAGCGGGAGTTGGAGATACGCAGTATTTT. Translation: CASSLGLAGVGDTQYF.

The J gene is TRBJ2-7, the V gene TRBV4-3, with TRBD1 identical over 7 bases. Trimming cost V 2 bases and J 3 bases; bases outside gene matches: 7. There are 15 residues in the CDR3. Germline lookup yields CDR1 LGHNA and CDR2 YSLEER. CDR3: CASSQSARDSYEQYF. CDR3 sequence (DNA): TGCGCCAGCAGCCAAAGCGCCCGGGACAGCTACGAGCAGTACTTC.

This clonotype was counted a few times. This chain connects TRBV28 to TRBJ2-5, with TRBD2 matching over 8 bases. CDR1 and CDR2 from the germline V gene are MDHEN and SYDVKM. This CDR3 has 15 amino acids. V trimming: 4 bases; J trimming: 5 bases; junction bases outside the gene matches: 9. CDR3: CASSSLTSAMETQYF. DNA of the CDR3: TGTGCCAGCAGTTCGTTGACTAGCGCAATGGAGACCCAGTACTTC.

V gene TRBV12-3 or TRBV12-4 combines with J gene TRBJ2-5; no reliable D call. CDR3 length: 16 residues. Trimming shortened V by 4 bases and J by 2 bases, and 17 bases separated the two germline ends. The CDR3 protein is CASSSAPEAIQETQYF. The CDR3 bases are TGTGCCAGCAGTTCAGCTCCAGAAGCTATACAAGAGACCCAGTACTTC.

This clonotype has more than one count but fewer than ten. The CDR3 DNA follows: TGTGCCACCAGTGATCCGACGCCCCTAGCCTCCGGGGCCAACGTCCTGACTTTC. Residues: CATSDPTPLASGANVLTF. The genes are TRBV24-1 and TRBJ2-6, with D perhaps matching TRBD2 (5 bases). CDR3 length: 18 amino acids. Germline loops: CDR1 KGHDR, CDR2 SFDVKD. Trimming removed 3 bases at V and 4 bases at J, with 18 bases between.

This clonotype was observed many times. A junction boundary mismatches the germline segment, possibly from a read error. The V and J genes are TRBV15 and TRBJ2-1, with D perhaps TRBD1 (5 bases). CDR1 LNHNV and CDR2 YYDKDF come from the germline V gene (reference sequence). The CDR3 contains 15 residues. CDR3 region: CATSGYQAGYNEQFF. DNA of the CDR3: TGTGCCACCAGTGGATATCAGGCAGGGTACAACGAGCAGTTCTTC.

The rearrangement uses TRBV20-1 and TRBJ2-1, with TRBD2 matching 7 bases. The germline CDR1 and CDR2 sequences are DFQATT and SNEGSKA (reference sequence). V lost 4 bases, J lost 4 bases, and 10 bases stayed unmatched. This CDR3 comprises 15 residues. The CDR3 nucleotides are TGCAGTGCTATCCCATCGGGCGGGGGATACAATGAGCAGTTCTTC. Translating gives CSAIPSGGGYNEQFF.

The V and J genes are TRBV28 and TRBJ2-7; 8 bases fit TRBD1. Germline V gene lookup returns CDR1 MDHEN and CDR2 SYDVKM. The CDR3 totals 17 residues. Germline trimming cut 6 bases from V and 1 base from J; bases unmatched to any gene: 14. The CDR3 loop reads CASREPHRGLKSYEQYF. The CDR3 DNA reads TGTGCCAGCAGGGAACCACACAGGGGGTTAAAGTCCTACGAGCAGTACTTC.

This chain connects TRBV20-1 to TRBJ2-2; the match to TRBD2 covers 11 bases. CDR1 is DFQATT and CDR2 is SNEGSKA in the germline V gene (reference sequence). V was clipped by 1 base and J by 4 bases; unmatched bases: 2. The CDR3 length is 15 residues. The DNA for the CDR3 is TGCAGTGCTAGAGGACTAGCGGGAATCACCGGGGAGCTGTTTTTT. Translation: CSARGLAGITGELFF.